The present TCR beta chain was sequenced within a study of tumor and adjacent non-tumor tissue in lung cancer. At the level of the study: On average, productive TCRbeta reads reached about 4.17 million per sample.

The template was RNA from unsorted bulk tissue. This non-tumor lung sample came from over 3 cm beyond the tumor edge. V was pared by 5 bases and J by 10 bases, with 16 bases between. Germline V gene data show CDR1 as SGHRS and CDR2 as YFSETQ. The CDR3 is 13 amino acids. On this clonotype: Its antigen is undetermined.

Three rounds of nested PCR, following a modified ARM-PCR protocol, produced the TCRbeta library. TCRdb fed the multiplex PCR reads into MiXCR, producing one record per CDR3 protein. The sample lists 50,000 to 70,000 distinct CDR3 sequences, about 61% occurring once. Points from the study as a whole: TCR diversity was significantly greater in tumor than normal lung tissue. Tumor repertoires had a smaller top 100 clone share than normal lung.

The sample comprised distant non-tumor lung tissue. The sequence derives from an older man with non-small cell lung cancer. This chain uses TRBV5-1 with TRBJ2-1; a possible D gene is TRBD1 (5 bases). The CDR3 is CASRLAATAEQFF. The DNA for the CDR3 is TGCGCCAGCAGGCTGGCAGCGACAGCAGAGCAGTTCTTC.